These T cell receptor beta chains were read from a single sample in a study of T cell responses to AZD1222 COVID-19 vaccine. Profiling relied on immunoSEQ multiplex PCR, and the TCRdb table lists in-frame clones only, not all of them. This table holds some 150,000 clones, more than 80% found once. The sequencing used peripheral blood, collected on day 0 of AZD1222 vaccination. The source is an adult in good health. Both conserved end residues are part of each CDR3. A D gene is named only where the DNA matches it firmly. Expanded clones get a size class; other rows say once, few or many, or leave the size out.

>TRBV5-1|TRBJ1-4|TRBD1|.
CASSLQGGTNEKLFF
TGCGCCAGCAGCTTGCAGGGGGGAACTAATGAAAAACTGTTTTTT
>TRBV7-3|TRBJ2-3|TRBD2|.
CASSSVAGAGDTQYF
TGTGCCAGCAGCTCCGTAGCGGGTGCAGGAGATACGCAGTATTTT
>TRBV15|TRBJ1-1|TRBD1|.
CATRTGATEAFF
TGTGCCACCAGGACAGGGGCCACTGAAGCTTTCTTT
>TRBV5-4|TRBJ1-1|.|.
CASSLTGSNTEAFF
TGTGCCAGCAGCTTGACAGGTAGTAACACTGAAGCTTTCTTT
>TRBV9|TRBJ2-3|.|.
CASSPQGKSTDTQYF
TGTGCCAGCAGCCCCCAGGGGAAGAGCACAGATACGCAGTATTTT
>TRBV30|TRBJ2-1|.|.
CAWSGDLYNEQFF
TGTGCCTGGAGTGGGGACCTCTACAATGAGCAGTTCTTC
>TRBV4-3|TRBJ1-3|.|once
CASSQEGQFGNTIYF
TGCGCCAGCAGCCAAGAAGGGCAGTTCGGAAACACCATATATTTT
>TRBV11-3|TRBJ2-1|TRBD1|.
CASSAGQGSDEQFF
TGTGCCAGCAGCGCGGGACAGGGGAGTGATGAGCAGTTCTTC
>TRBV2|TRBJ1-3|TRBD1|.
CASRVGQGNTIYF
TGTGCCAGCAGGGTGGGACAGGGAAACACCATATATTTT
>TRBV29-1|TRBJ1-2|.|once
CSVELGPYGYTF
TGCAGCGTTGAATTAGGACCCTATGGCTACACCTTC
>TRBV10-1|TRBJ1-2|.|.
CATWGGVQIWDYTF
TGCGCCACCTGGGGGGGGGTGCAGATCTGGGACTACACCTTC
>TRBV18|TRBJ1-5|.|.
CASSPLETGGNQPQHF
TGTGCCAGCTCACCACTAGAGACGGGGGGCAATCAGCCCCAGCATTTT
>TRBV4-2|TRBJ1-3|.|.
CASSQGVRGPSSGNTIYF
TGTGCCAGCAGCCAAGGCGTTCGGGGCCCCAGCTCTGGAAACACCATATATTTT
>TRBV30|TRBJ1-5|.|.
CAWSSGLNQPQHF
TGTGCCTGGAGCTCAGGCCTTAATCAGCCCCAGCATTTT
>TRBV4-1|TRBJ2-7|TRBD1|.
CASSQYRGYEQYF
TGCGCCAGCAGCCAATACAGGGGCTACGAGCAGTACTTC
>TRBV19|TRBJ2-7|.|.
CASSIDGPGPIYEQYF
TGTGCCAGTAGTATAGATGGCCCCGGCCCTATCTACGAGCAGTACTTC
>TRBV6-1|TRBJ1-2|TRBD1|once
CASSESQGYYGYTF
TGTGCCAGCAGTGAGTCACAGGGGTACTATGGCTACACCTTC
>TRBV7-9|TRBJ1-4|.|.
CASSLFSGAELFF
TGTGCCAGCAGCTTATTTTCAGGGGCCGAACTGTTTTTT
>TRBV13|TRBJ2-7|.|.
CASSSGQGREQYF
TGTGCCAGCAGCTCCGGGCAGGGGCGCGAGCAGTACTTC
>TRBV4-1|TRBJ2-7|TRBD2|.
CASSAGSGSSYEQYF
TGCGCCAGCAGCGCCGGTAGCGGGAGCTCCTACGAGCAGTACTTC
>TRBV5-5|TRBJ1-4|.|.
CASSLGGAGANEKLFF
TGTGCCAGCAGCTTGGGAGGGGCAGGAGCTAATGAAAAACTGTTTTTT
>TRBV12-3/TRBV12-4|TRBJ2-7|.|.
CASSDRREQYF
TGTGCCAGCAGTGACCGTCGGGAGCAGTACTTC
>TRBV7-3|TRBJ2-2|TRBD1|.
CASSSNPRGLGGELFF
TGTGCCAGCAGCTCCAATCCCAGGGGGCTTGGCGGGGAGCTGTTTTTT
>TRBV7-6|TRBJ1-2|TRBD1|.
CASSSFPGQEVVNYGYTF
TGTGCCAGCAGCTCTTTCCCGGGACAGGAGGTCGTTAACTATGGCTACACCTTC
>TRBV3-1/TRBV3-2|TRBJ2-5|.|.
CASTRRAVQETQYF
TGTGCCAGCACCCGGCGGGCAGTGCAAGAGACCCAGTACTTC
>TRBV9|TRBJ2-1|.|once
CASSSGGVNEQFF
TGTGCCAGCAGCTCAGGGGGGGTAAATGAGCAGTTCTTC
>TRBV27|TRBJ1-6|.|.
CASSLTPWGRSPLHF
TGTGCCAGCAGTTTAACCCCCTGGGGGCGTTCACCCCTCCACTTT
>TRBV9|TRBJ2-7|TRBD1|once
CASSYGQGPAEQYF
TGTGCCAGCAGCTACGGACAGGGGCCCGCCGAGCAGTACTTC
>TRBV3-1/TRBV3-2|TRBJ2-2|.|.
CASSQAGTLNTGELFF
TGTGCCAGCAGCCAAGCCGGGACCTTGAACACCGGGGAGCTGTTTTTT
>TRBV27|TRBJ1-5|.|.
CASSPKGTGLLNQPQHF
TGTGCCAGCAGTCCCAAAGGCACAGGACTGTTGAATCAGCCCCAGCATTTT
>TRBV28|TRBJ2-7|TRBD2|.
CASSLGTSGPYEQYF
TGTGCCAGCAGTTTAGGGACTAGCGGCCCCTACGAGCAGTACTTC
>TRBV7-2|TRBJ1-1|TRBD1|.
CASSLQGRRTEAFF
TGTGCCAGCAGTTTACAGGGGCGCAGAACTGAAGCTTTCTTT
>TRBV7-2|TRBJ1-5|TRBD1|.
CASSLHRQGAGSNQPQHF
TGTGCCAGCAGCTTACACCGACAGGGGGCGGGGAGCAATCAGCCCCAGCATTTT
>TRBV7-9|TRBJ2-1|.|.
CASSLTVSYNEQFF
TGTGCCAGCAGCTTAACGGTCTCCTACAATGAGCAGTTCTTC
>TRBV2|TRBJ1-6|.|.
CASRAQGHDNSPLHF
TGTGCCAGCAGAGCCCAGGGTCACGATAATTCACCCCTCCACTTT
>TRBV14|TRBJ1-2|.|.
CASSVGGVYGYTF
TGTGCCAGCAGCGTGGGGGGTGTCTATGGCTACACCTTC
>TRBV27|TRBJ1-4|.|.
CASSRNQGTNEKLFF
TGTGCCAGCAGCCGTAATCAGGGGACTAATGAAAAACTGTTTTTT
>TRBV2|TRBJ1-5|.|.
CASKAQGRSNQPQHF
TGTGCCAGCAAAGCACAGGGACGGAGCAATCAGCCCCAGCATTTT
>TRBV5-1|TRBJ1-1|.|.
CASSLIQGRGNTEAFF
TGCGCCAGCAGCTTGATACAGGGAAGGGGGAACACTGAAGCTTTCTTT
>TRBV19|TRBJ2-7|.|.
CASSIEAVGPGSYEQYF
TGTGCCAGTAGTATAGAGGCTGTGGGTCCGGGCTCCTACGAGCAGTACTTC
>TRBV4-2|TRBJ2-3|TRBD2|.
CASSRLARASGSLTDTQYF
TGTGCCAGCAGCCGACTTGCTAGGGCTAGCGGGAGCCTCACAGATACGCAGTATTTT
>TRBV6-5|TRBJ2-2|TRBD2|.
CASSRTSGITGELFF
TGTGCCAGCAGCCGGACTAGCGGGATAACCGGGGAGCTGTTTTTT
>TRBV5-5|TRBJ2-5|.|.
CASIEGLGQGETQYF
TGTGCCAGCATTGAAGGGTTGGGGCAGGGGGAGACCCAGTACTTC
>TRBV12-3/TRBV12-4|TRBJ1-1|.|.
CASRGGNTEAFF
TGTGCCAGCAGGGGTGGGAACACTGAAGCTTTCTTT